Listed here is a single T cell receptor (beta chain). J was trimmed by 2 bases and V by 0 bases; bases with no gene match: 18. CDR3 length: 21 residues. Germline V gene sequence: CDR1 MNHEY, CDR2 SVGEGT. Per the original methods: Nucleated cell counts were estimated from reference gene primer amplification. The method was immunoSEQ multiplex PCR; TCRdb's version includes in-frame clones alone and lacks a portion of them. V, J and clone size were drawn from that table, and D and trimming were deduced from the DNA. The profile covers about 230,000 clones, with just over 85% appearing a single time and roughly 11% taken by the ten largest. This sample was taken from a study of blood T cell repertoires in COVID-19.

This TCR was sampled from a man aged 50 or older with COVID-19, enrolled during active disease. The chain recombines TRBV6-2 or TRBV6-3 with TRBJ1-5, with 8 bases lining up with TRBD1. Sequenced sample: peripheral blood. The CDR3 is CASSYSRQGIEEERRNQPQHF. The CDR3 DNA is TGTGCCAGCAGTTACTCGAGACAGGGGATAGAGGAGGAGCGTCGCAATCAGCCCCAGCATTTT.